This entry describes one T cell receptor beta chain. The data originate from a study of blood T cell repertoires in COVID-19. Looking at the study overall: COVID-19 samples from acute and convalescent phases originated in the United States, Italy and Spain.

Methods used by the authors: By means of reference gene primer amplification, nucleated cell counts were estimated. Assay: immunoSEQ multiplex PCR; the TCRdb copy retains only in-frame clones and omits some. V, J and clone size reflect that table, while D and trimming were determined from the DNA. The sample consists of over 90,000 clones, 70% to 90% of them appearing once. This clonotype was obtained from a man aged 50 to 60 in a cohort sampled during active COVID-19. Sequenced sample: peripheral blood.

DNA for the CDR3: TGTGCCAGCAGCAAAGCAGGTTGCGGGGGGGGTGCCAAAAACATTCAGTACTTC. Amino acids: CASSKAGCGGGAKNIQYF. J is TRBJ2-4 and V is TRBV21-1; TRBD2 reflects the table's D call only, with no check against the DNA. TRBV21-1 is a documented pseudogene. The CDR3 is 18 residues long.